This paragraph reports one T cell receptor (beta chain). The target antigen is unknown. Its ends do not fully match the called genes, so a read error is possible. This sample is part of a study of T cells in localized non-small cell lung cancer. Study results and limitations: The highest T cell clonality was in uninvolved adjacent lung, above tumor.

Libraries were prepared by immunoSEQ multiplex PCR; TCRdb keeps only in-frame clonotypes and omits some of them. The sample contains 7,500 to 8,500 clones, roughly 60% of which appear only once. The CDR3 contains 16 residues. Germline V lookup: CDR1 MNHGY, CDR2 SVAAGI. The sequences come from lymph node tissue, collected before any cancer treatment. The clonotype comes from a male donor older than 55 with stage I squamous cell lung carcinoma. The chain has TRBV6-9 and TRBJ2-1; 10 nucleotides align to TRBD1. CDR3 in amino acids: CAISDSDRGRGNEQFF. The CDR3, as DNA: TGTGCCATCAGTGACTCAGACAGGGGGCGAGGGAATGAGCAGTTCTTC.